These T cell receptor beta chains were read from a single sample in a study of shared clonotypes between healthy human individuals. Method: immunoSEQ multiplex PCR; TCRdb's copy keeps in-frame clones and lacks some. Of about 1.5 million clones detected, around 98% appear once; the ten largest clones hold about 0.42%. The sequenced sample consisted of naive CD4+ T cells sorted from blood. The receptors were gathered from a young man in good health. Both conserved end residues are part of each CDR3. Fields, in order: V gene, clone size, D gene, J gene, CDR3 DNA, CDR3 protein. The D gene is left open where the match is weak. Clone size, where shown, is once, few, many, or a class for clones that have expanded.

V gene: TRBV6-6; clone size: NA; D gene: TRBD1; J gene: TRBJ1-4; CDR3 DNA: TGTGCCAGCATAGACAGGGGAAGGGGGACTAATGAAAAACTGTTTTTT; CDR3 protein: CASIDRGRGTNEKLFF
V gene: TRBV5-6; clone size: NA; D gene: NA; J gene: TRBJ2-5; CDR3 DNA: TGTGCCAGCAGCTTGGACAGGGTAATGTGGGAGACCCAGTACTTC; CDR3 protein: CASSLDRVMWETQYF
V gene: TRBV9; clone size: once; D gene: NA; J gene: TRBJ1-2; CDR3 DNA: TGTGCCAGCAGCCCGGGGGGCCTAGGTACTAACTATGGCTACACCTTC; CDR3 protein: CASSPGGLGTNYGYTF
V gene: TRBV11-2; clone size: NA; D gene: NA; J gene: TRBJ1-4; CDR3 DNA: TGTGCCAGCAGCTCACTAGAGGGGGGTTTGAAAAAACTGTTTTTT; CDR3 protein: CASSSLEGGLKKLFF
V gene: TRBV11-1; clone size: NA; D gene: NA; J gene: TRBJ2-6; CDR3 DNA: TGTGCCAGCAGCGAGAAGAGTGGGGCCAACGTCCTGACTTTC; CDR3 protein: CASSEKSGANVLTF
V gene: TRBV5-5; clone size: NA; D gene: NA; J gene: TRBJ1-1; CDR3 DNA: TGTGCCAGCAGCTTGGCATTTGCGGGAAGTGACACTGAAGCTTTCTTT; CDR3 protein: CASSLAFAGSDTEAFF
V gene: TRBV28; clone size: NA; D gene: TRBD2; J gene: TRBJ2-3; CDR3 DNA: TGTGCCAGCAGTCACAAGCGGGGAGCTAGCACAGATACGCAGTATTTT; CDR3 protein: CASSHKRGASTDTQYF
V gene: TRBV25-1; clone size: NA; D gene: NA; J gene: TRBJ1-4; CDR3 DNA: TGTGCCAGCAGTGAATTCGGGGCTAATGAAAAACTGTTTTTT; CDR3 protein: CASSEFGANEKLFF
V gene: TRBV9; clone size: NA; D gene: NA; J gene: TRBJ2-2; CDR3 DNA: TGTGCCAGCAGCGTAGTAGCGTCGAACACCGGGGAGCTGTTTTTT; CDR3 protein: CASSVVASNTGELFF
V gene: TRBV28; clone size: NA; D gene: TRBD1; J gene: TRBJ1-4; CDR3 DNA: TGTGCCAGCAGACCTACCCCGGGACAGGCCTTGGAAAAACTGTTTTTT; CDR3 protein: CASRPTPGQALEKLFF
V gene: TRBV10-3; clone size: NA; D gene: NA; J gene: TRBJ1-3; CDR3 DNA: TGTGCCATCAGTGAGGGTCAAGGTAGGCCCAGCTCTGGAAACACCATATATTTT; CDR3 protein: CAISEGQGRPSSGNTIYF
V gene: TRBV11-2; clone size: NA; D gene: NA; J gene: TRBJ1-4; CDR3 DNA: TGTGCCAGCAGCTCGGACCTGGGCACTGATGAAAAACTGTTTTTT; CDR3 protein: CASSSDLGTDEKLFF
V gene: TRBV5-1; clone size: NA; D gene: TRBD1; J gene: TRBJ2-1; CDR3 DNA: TGCGCCAGCAGCTTGGCCCCTGGGACAGGGGACACCTTCTCCTACTACAATGAGCAGTTCTTC; CDR3 protein: CASSLAPGTGDTFSYYNEQFF
V gene: TRBV5-1; clone size: NA; D gene: TRBD2; J gene: TRBJ2-5; CDR3 DNA: TGCGCCAGCAGGTCCGGGACTAGCGGGAGAATCGAAGAGACCCAGTACTTC; CDR3 protein: CASRSGTSGRIEETQYF
V gene: TRBV5-4; clone size: NA; D gene: TRBD1; J gene: TRBJ2-7; CDR3 DNA: TGTGCCAGCAGCCTCGGACAGGGGAGGTACGAGCAGTACTTC; CDR3 protein: CASSLGQGRYEQYF
V gene: TRBV5-4; clone size: once; D gene: NA; J gene: TRBJ1-5; CDR3 DNA: TGTGCCAGCAGCTCGTCCACAGATCAGCCCCAGCATTTT; CDR3 protein: CASSSSTDQPQHF
V gene: TRBV28; clone size: NA; D gene: TRBD2; J gene: TRBJ2-1; CDR3 DNA: TGTGCCAGCAGTTTCCCTAGCGGGAGGGCCTACAATGAGCAGTTCTTC; CDR3 protein: CASSFPSGRAYNEQFF
V gene: TRBV29-1; clone size: NA; D gene: NA; J gene: TRBJ2-7; CDR3 DNA: TGCAGCGTTGATGCCCCAGGTCTCTACGAGCAGTACTTC; CDR3 protein: CSVDAPGLYEQYF
V gene: TRBV10-3; clone size: once; D gene: NA; J gene: TRBJ1-4; CDR3 DNA: TGTGCCATCAGTGATGTTAAAACTAATGAAAAACTGTTTTTT; CDR3 protein: CAISDVKTNEKLFF
V gene: TRBV5-4; clone size: NA; D gene: NA; J gene: TRBJ1-3; CDR3 DNA: TGTGCCAGCAGCCTAGACCCTTTCGGGGGTGGAAACACCATATATTTT; CDR3 protein: CASSLDPFGGGNTIYF
V gene: TRBV9; clone size: NA; D gene: NA; J gene: TRBJ1-1; CDR3 DNA: TGTGCCAGCAGCGTAGGGGGGTCGGATAACACTGAAGCTTTCTTT; CDR3 protein: CASSVGGSDNTEAFF
V gene: TRBV7-9; clone size: few; D gene: NA; J gene: TRBJ2-2; CDR3 DNA: TGTGCCACTCAACCCCGGGGGCCCGGGGAGCTGTTTTTT; CDR3 protein: CATQPRGPGELFF
V gene: TRBV4-1; clone size: NA; D gene: NA; J gene: TRBJ1-2; CDR3 DNA: TGCGCCAGCAGCCAAGACCTGGACAGAAGTGTTCCCCAAAACTATGGCTACACCTTC; CDR3 protein: CASSQDLDRSVPQNYGYTF
V gene: TRBV6-1; clone size: once; D gene: NA; J gene: TRBJ2-7; CDR3 DNA: TGTGCCAGCAGTGTCAAACCAAATACCTACGAGCAGTACTTC; CDR3 protein: CASSVKPNTYEQYF
V gene: TRBV9; clone size: NA; D gene: TRBD1; J gene: TRBJ2-7; CDR3 DNA: TGTGCCAGCAGCGGACAGGGGGAGAACGAGCAGTACTTC; CDR3 protein: CASSGQGENEQYF
V gene: TRBV28; clone size: NA; D gene: NA; J gene: TRBJ1-2; CDR3 DNA: TGTGCCAGCAGTCTGTCCGGGGGCTACACCTTC; CDR3 protein: CASSLSGGYTF
V gene: TRBV29-1; clone size: NA; D gene: TRBD1; J gene: TRBJ2-3; CDR3 DNA: TGCAGTCACGGGGACAGCAACCCCACAGATACGCAGTATTTT; CDR3 protein: CSHGDSNPTDTQYF
V gene: TRBV7-9; clone size: NA; D gene: NA; J gene: TRBJ2-3; CDR3 DNA: TGTGCCAGCAGCTCGGACAACACAGATACGCAGTATTTT; CDR3 protein: CASSSDNTDTQYF
V gene: TRBV11-3; clone size: NA; D gene: NA; J gene: TRBJ2-7; CDR3 DNA: TGTGCCAGCAGCTTAGGTATAGGGGAGCCCTACGAGCAGTACTTC; CDR3 protein: CASSLGIGEPYEQYF